These T cell receptor beta chains were read from a single sample in a study of T cells in localized non-small cell lung cancer. Clones were read by immunoSEQ multiplex PCR, and TCRdb kept only the in-frame ones, dropping some. This sample has approximately 45,000 clones; around 81% occur once, and the top ten carry about a sixth. Sample: peripheral blood mononuclear cells, taken before any cancer treatment. Every receptor here comes from a man aged 35 to 70 with stage III lung adenocarcinoma. Both conserved end residues are part of each CDR3. Each record gives: V gene, D gene, J gene, clone size, CDR3 protein, CDR3 DNA. The D gene is left open where the match is weak. Rows may omit the clone size; those that give it use once, few, many or a size class.

TRBV10-3	NA	TRBJ2-7	NA	CAISEGQGRRTYEQYF	TGTGCCATCAGTGAGGGCCAGGGAAGAAGGACCTACGAGCAGTACTTC
TRBV7-9	NA	TRBJ2-5	NA	CASVGPLGGVEGETQYF	TGTGCCAGCGTGGGCCCATTAGGCGGGGTCGAAGGAGAGACCCAGTACTTC
TRBV11-2	NA	TRBJ1-5	few	CASSLAGGSNQPQHF	TGTGCCAGCAGCTTAGCCGGGGGGAGCAATCAGCCCCAGCATTTT
TRBV11-2	TRBD2	TRBJ2-1	NA	CASSLDRLAAYNEQFF	TGTGCCAGCAGCTTAGACCGACTAGCAGCCTACAATGAGCAGTTCTTC
TRBV11-2	NA	TRBJ2-5	NA	CASSMSPGPSGTQYF	TGTGCCAGCAGCATGAGCCCCGGACCTTCAGGGACCCAGTACTTC
TRBV9	TRBD1	TRBJ1-6	NA	CASSVGTGYNSPLHF	TGTGCCAGCAGCGTAGGGACAGGGTATAATTCACCCCTCCACTTT
TRBV6-1	NA	TRBJ2-3	NA	CASTRVGGSDTQYF	TGTGCCAGCACAAGGGTGGGGGGATCAGATACGCAGTATTTT
TRBV30	NA	TRBJ2-1	NA	CAWSPNGLASNEQFF	TGTGCCTGGAGCCCAAATGGGCTAGCGAGCAATGAGCAGTTCTTC
TRBV30	NA	TRBJ2-7	NA	CAWNPAVNDFNEQYF	TGTGCCTGGAATCCTGCTGTAAACGATTTCAACGAGCAGTACTTC
TRBV29-1	TRBD1	TRBJ2-7	once	CSVTGQGAHEQYF	TGCAGCGTTACGGGACAGGGGGCCCACGAGCAGTACTTC
TRBV14	TRBD2	TRBJ2-7	NA	CASSHRGGRFYEQYF	TGTGCCAGCAGCCACCGCGGGGGGAGGTTCTACGAGCAGTACTTC
TRBV27	NA	TRBJ2-3	NA	CASRPTVYGTDTQYF	TGTGCCAGCAGACCGACAGTATACGGCACAGATACGCAGTATTTT
TRBV4-1	TRBD1	TRBJ1-1	NA	CASSQDAPGQRLNTEAFF	TGCGCCAGCAGCCAAGACGCACCGGGACAGAGACTGAACACTGAAGCTTTCTTT
TRBV5-1	TRBD1	TRBJ2-2	NA	CASSFTTGAGTGELFF	TGCGCCAGCAGCTTTACGACAGGGGCCGGCACCGGGGAGCTGTTTTTT
TRBV21-1	NA	TRBJ2-7	NA	CASPMGKGWNEQYF	TGTGCCAGCCCAATGGGAAAGGGATGGAACGAGCAGTACTTC
TRBV15	NA	TRBJ1-5	NA	CATSSRGYSNQPQHF	TGTGCCACCAGCTCAAGGGGGTACAGCAATCAGCCCCAGCATTTT
TRBV2	TRBD1	TRBJ2-2	NA	CASSPGQGYTGELFF	TGTGCCAGCAGTCCGGGACAGGGGTACACCGGGGAGCTGTTTTTT
TRBV7-8	TRBD1	TRBJ2-7	NA	CASSLEGTGGTYEQYF	TGTGCCAGCAGCTTAGAGGGGACAGGGGGCACCTACGAGCAGTACTTC
TRBV5-6	TRBD1	TRBJ2-4	once	CASSLVGTGRNIQYF	TGTGCCAGCAGCTTGGTCGGGACAGGGAGAAACATTCAGTACTTC
TRBV9	TRBD2	TRBJ2-7	NA	CASSPSGLLYEQYF	TGTGCCAGCAGCCCTAGCGGACTTCTCTACGAGCAGTACTTC
TRBV28	NA	TRBJ2-6	NA	CASRLQQGQSSGANVLTF	TGTGCCAGCAGACTTCAACAGGGCCAAAGCTCTGGGGCCAACGTCCTGACTTTC